This entry lists 18 T cell receptor beta chains sequenced from one sample in a study of early stage breast cancer tumors. The assay was immunoSEQ multiplex PCR, and TCRdb's table has in-frame clones only and misses some. The repertoire consists of about 51,000 clones, with roughly 78% occurring once and the leading ten covering about 3.4%. Source material: blood. These receptors were obtained from a person aged 40-50 years with breast cancer.

The V call is TRBV19, the J call TRBJ2-1; unclear D gene. The CDR3 runs to 14 residues. Germline CDR1 is LNHDA and CDR2 is SQIVND (reference sequence). Deletions cut 6 bases from V and 0 bases from J, with 9 bases between. The CDR3 loop reads CASRERSSYNEQFF. CDR3 nucleotides: TGTGCCAGTAGGGAGCGTAGCTCCTACAATGAGCAGTTCTTC.

The V and J genes are TRBV6-5 and TRBJ1-1; D is uncertain. Germline V gives CDR1 MNHEY, CDR2 SVGAGI. V gave up 0 bases and J gave up 1 base, with 6 bases separating them. The CDR3 sequence is 14 residues long. CDR3 residues: CASSYSEGNTEAFF. The CDR3 coding sequence is TGTGCCAGCAGTTACTCGGAGGGGAACACTGAAGCTTTCTTT.

The chain uses TRBV7-9 and TRBJ2-7; TRBD2 agrees at 8 bases. Trimming cost V 5 bases and J 6 bases; bases outside gene matches: 6. CDR3 length: 13 amino acids. CDR1 and CDR2 (germline): SEHNR, FQNEAQ (reference sequence). For the CDR3, the DNA is TGTGCCAGCAGCCCCGGGACTAGGTCCGAGCAGTACTTC. As protein: CASSPGTRSEQYF.

This chain connects TRBV10-2 to TRBJ2-7; a weak D match, TRBD2 (5 bases). The CDR3 contains 13 residues. The V and J ends lost 7 bases and 5 bases respectively, with 15 bases between them. The germline V gene encodes CDR1 WSHSY and CDR2 SAAADI. The CDR3 nucleotides are TGCGCCAGCACTAAGAGGGCCTACGACGAGCAGTACTTC. It codes for CASTKRAYDEQYF.

This sequence joins TRBV11-2 and TRBJ2-7; no definite D call. This CDR3 has 14 amino acids. Germline V gives CDR1 SGHAT, CDR2 FQNNGV. V was cut by 1 base and J by 2 bases, with 9 bases left in between. The CDR3 bases are TGTGCCAGCAGCTTAGCCGGCGCGGCCTACGAGCAGTACTTC. Amino acid sequence: CASSLAGAAYEQYF.

V and J are TRBV6-1 and TRBJ2-4, with 10 bases lining up with TRBD2. The J segment lost 8 bases and the V segment lost 11 bases, leaving 12 bases of the junction unmatched. Looked up from germline, CDR1 is MNHNS and CDR2 is SASEGT. There are 14 residues in the CDR3. Here the CDR3 reads CAEKREGRPDIQYF. CDR3 nucleotides: TGTGCCGAAAAGCGGGAGGGCCGCCCCGACATTCAGTACTTC.

The gene calls are TRBV7-9 and TRBJ1-2, with D maybe TRBD1 (5 bases). This CDR3 comprises 18 residues. Trimming pared 4 bases from V and 7 bases from J, leaving 28 bases between. Looked up from germline, CDR1 is SEHNR and CDR2 is FQNEAQ (reference sequence). CDR3 DNA sequence: TGTGCCAGCAGCTCCCGGCGGGGCGGATCGATCGCTGAGGCTGGCTACACCTTC. It specifies CASSSRRGGSIAEAGYTF.

V gene TRBV30 combines with J gene TRBJ2-7; TRBD1 is a possible D gene (6 bases). CDR3 size: 11 residues. The germline CDR1 and CDR2 sequences are GTSNPN and SVGIG (reference sequence). CDR3: CAINRDSGQYF. In DNA, the CDR3 is TGTGCTATAAACAGGGATTCTGGTCAGTACTTC.

The chain joins TRBV30 to TRBJ1-1; unclear D gene. V was trimmed by 2 bases and J by 11 bases, leaving 21 bases between them. The CDR3 runs to 14 residues. Germline V gene data show CDR1 as GTSNPN and CDR2 as SVGIG (reference sequence). CDR3 bases: TGTGCCTGGAGTATCTCCTACTATGGGGATACGGCTTTCTTT. This codes for CAWSISYYGDTAFF.

The gene calls are TRBV7-2 and TRBJ2-2; 12 bases match TRBD2. This CDR3 contains 14 residues. CDR1 and CDR2 (germline): SGHTA, FQGNSA. With V trimmed by 5 bases and J by 5 bases, 0 bases remained unmatched. The CDR3 DNA is TGTGCCAGCAGCGGACTAGCGGGAACCGGGGAGCTGTTTTTT. The encoded protein is CASSGLAGTGELFF.

CDR3 residues: CASSLATGTVSYEQYF. CDR3 in DNA: TGTGCCAGCAGCTTAGCGACCGGGACGGTCTCCTACGAGCAGTACTTC. V usage is TRBV7-9 and J usage is TRBJ2-7; D could derive from TRBD1 or TRBD2 (5 bases each). The CDR3 runs 16 residues. The germline V gene encodes CDR1 SEHNR and CDR2 FQNEAQ (reference sequence). Trimming cost V 0 bases and J 0 bases, with 12 bases left between them.

V is TRBV18 and J is TRBJ1-2; 8 bases align to TRBD1. After removal of 2 bases from V and 5 bases from J, the junction contained 1 base not matched to a gene. The CDR3 is 13 amino acids. Per the germline V gene, CDR1 is KGHSH and CDR2 is LQKENI. The CDR3 sequence: CASSPGQGYGYTF. The CDR3 DNA is TGTGCCAGCTCACCAGGACAGGGATATGGCTACACCTTC.

This clone was counted between two and nine times. This chain connects TRBV5-1 to TRBJ2-7; D is ambiguous. Germline CDR1 SGHRS, CDR2 YFSETQ. V lost 1 base and J 6 bases, leaving 8 bases between the germline ends. This CDR3 is built from 12 residues. CDR3 in amino acids: CASSLTGREQYF. The CDR3 coding sequence is TGCGCCAGCAGCTTGACTGGCCGCGAGCAGTACTTC.

The chain employs TRBV27 and TRBJ2-2; TRBD2 is a possible D gene (5 bases). Trimming took 2 bases from V and 6 from J, leaving 10 bases between them. CDR1 is MNHEY and CDR2 is SMNVEV in the germline V gene (reference sequence). The CDR3 is 14 amino acids. The CDR3: CASSLKWGAGELFF. The CDR3 DNA sequence: TGTGCCAGCAGTTTAAAGTGGGGAGCCGGGGAGCTGTTTTTT.

The chain combines TRBV7-8 with TRBJ2-7; no clear D. The V end was cut by 2 bases, the J end by 0 bases, with 5 bases between. CDR3 length equals 13 residues. Germline V CDR1 and CDR2: SGHVS, FQNEAQ. Written as DNA, the CDR3 is TGTGCCAGCAGCTTACCCAGCTCCTACGAGCAGTACTTC. It encodes CASSLPSSYEQYF.

This chain joins TRBV29-1 and TRBJ2-5; a possible D gene is TRBD2 (6 bases). The CDR3 covers 16 residues. V was clipped by 2 bases and J by 5 bases, with 21 bases between them. The germline gives CDR1 SQVTM, CDR2 ANQGSEA. CDR3 loop: CSVELPNGRIGETQYF. CDR3 DNA: TGCAGCGTTGAACTACCTAACGGGAGAATAGGTGAGACCCAGTACTTC.

The rearrangement links TRBV11-1 to TRBJ1-1; unclear D gene. The CDR3 extends over 15 amino acids. Germline V gene lookup returns CDR1 SGHAT and CDR2 FQDESV (reference sequence). Trimming took 5 bases from V and 1 from J, leaving 14 bases between them. The CDR3 region is CASSPRPGRNTEAFF. CDR3 bases: TGTGCCAGCAGCCCCAGGCCCGGGAGGAACACTGAAGCTTTCTTT.

CDR3 region: CASSKTLSVGSRKYEQYF. CDR3 nucleotide sequence: TGTGCCAGCAGCAAAACCCTAAGCGTAGGGTCCAGGAAATACGAGCAGTACTTC. The chain employs TRBV21-1 and TRBJ2-7. TRBV21-1 is noted as a pseudogene. This CDR3 region has 18 residues.